These 30 T cell receptor beta chains share one sample of origin, sequenced in a study of shared clonotypes between healthy human individuals. Profiling relied on immunoSEQ multiplex PCR, and the TCRdb table lists in-frame clones only, not all of them. Of about 2.2 million clones listed, 93% were seen once; the top ten hold 1.5% to 2%. Terminally differentiated effector memory CD45RA+ cells were excluded from the naive CD8 cells, which were CD45RO-negative and positively selected for CCR7. Sequences were obtained from naive CD8+ T cells from PBMCs. Receptor source: a man younger than 35 in good health. Some clones in this sample may be carry-over from other donors' samples.

This sequence joins TRBV18 and TRBJ2-7; 8 positions match TRBD1. The V gene's germline CDR1 is KGHSH and CDR2 LQKENI. The CDR3 loop spans 16 amino acids. Losses at the gene ends were 2 bases for V and 2 bases for J; bases not matched to a gene: 8. The CDR3 DNA reads TGTGCCAGCTCACCAATGGACAGGGTAAGCCCCTACGAGCAGTACTTC. Its protein product is CASSPMDRVSPYEQYF.

J is TRBJ2-7 and V is TRBV19, with TRBD2 identical over 9 bases. V lost 1 base and J lost 2; bases outside the gene matches: 3. Germline values: CDR1 LNHDA, CDR2 SQIVND (reference sequence). This CDR3 region has 15 residues. Written as DNA, the CDR3 is TGTGCCAGTAGTATAGGGATAGCGGGAGCCTACGAGCAGTACTTC. This translates into CASSIGIAGAYEQYF. Full variable domain (outside the CDR3, taken from reference TRBV19 and TRBJ2-7): DGGITQSPKYLFRKEGQNVTLSCEQNLNHDAMYWYRQDPGQGLRLIYYSQIVNDFQKGDIAEGYSVSREKKESFPLTVTSAQKNPTAFYLCASSIGIAGAYEQYFGPGTRLTVT.

Comment on this clone: The same CDR3 also results from other DNA sequences found in this sample. The chain carries TRBV7-9 and TRBJ1-2; D gene ambiguous. The germline V and J ends were trimmed by 4 bases and 0 bases, with 9 bases remaining between them. Germline assignment: CDR1 SEHNR and CDR2 FQNEAQ (reference sequence). This CDR3 spans 14 amino acids. CDR3 loop: CASSSGPPNYGYTF. The CDR3 bases are TGTGCCAGCAGCTCCGGGCCCCCTAACTATGGCTACACCTTC.

The chain recombines TRBV27 with TRBJ2-7; 7 nucleotides agree with TRBD1. The junction had 11 bases not matched to a gene; V was cut back by 5 bases and J by 1 base. The CDR3 runs to 16 residues. In germline, CDR1 is MNHEY, CDR2 SMNVEV (reference sequence). This CDR3 reads CASSPSQGSFSYEQYF. The CDR3 coding sequence is TGTGCCAGCAGTCCCTCACAGGGGTCTTTTTCCTACGAGCAGTACTTC.

The chain links TRBV4-3 to TRBJ1-4; D is perhaps TRBD1 (6 bases). Germline values: CDR1 LGHNA, CDR2 YSLEER. The CDR3 length is 16 residues. V lost 4 bases and J 2 bases, leaving 14 bases between the germline ends. The CDR3 DNA reads as TGCGCCAGCAGCCCCTACAGGGTTTCGACTAATGAAAAACTGTTTTTT. Translating gives CASSPYRVSTNEKLFF.

To note about this clone: The sample carries other DNA sequences with the same CDR3. The V and J genes are TRBV27 and TRBJ1-1; unclear D gene. CDR1 MNHEY and CDR2 SMNVEV come from the germline V gene (reference sequence). V lost 8 bases, J lost 5 bases, and 9 bases lay in between. This CDR3 has 11 residues. The CDR3 protein is CASVLGTEAFF. CDR3 nucleotide sequence: TGTGCCAGCGTGCTGGGGACTGAAGCTTTCTTT.

For this clone: This sample includes further DNA sequences coding for the same CDR3. This sequence joins TRBV4-1 and TRBJ2-1; 8 bases fit TRBD2. There are 15 residues in the CDR3. V lost 4 bases, J lost 1 base, and 3 bases stayed unmatched. Per the germline V gene, CDR1 is MGHRA and CDR2 is YSYEKL. The CDR3 sequence: CASSPSGLSYNEQFF. CDR3 DNA sequence: TGCGCCAGCAGCCCTAGCGGGTTGTCCTACAATGAGCAGTTCTTC.

For the CDR3, the DNA is TGTGCCAGCAGCTTATTTTCCAGCGGCGAGCAGTACTTC. Translated: CASSLFSSGEQYF. This chain joins TRBV6-5 and TRBJ2-7; TRBD2 is a possible D gene (5 bases). Per germline, CDR1 MNHEY and CDR2 SVGAGI. The CDR3 is 13 residues long. V gave up 6 bases and J gave up 6 bases, with 15 bases separating them.

In nucleotides, the CDR3 is TGTGCCAGCGGCGCAGGGGGCAATGAGCAGTTCTTC. Its protein is CASGAGGNEQFF. J is TRBJ2-1 and V is TRBV6-5; 7 bases match TRBD1. The CDR3 consists of 12 residues. Germline V gene sequence: CDR1 MNHEY, CDR2 SVGAGI. The trim removed 8 bases at V and 6 bases at J, leaving 4 bases unmatched.

As to this clone: Other nucleotide sequences from this sample produce the same CDR3. The chain uses TRBV27 and TRBJ1-1; no clear D gene. Trimming took off 2 bases at V and 4 bases at J, with 8 bases between the two ends. This CDR3 has 13 residues. Looked up from germline, CDR1 is MNHEY and CDR2 is SMNVEV (reference sequence). The CDR3 DNA reads as TGTGCCAGCAGTTTAGGCCGGGGCACTGAAGCTTTCTTT. Encoded protein: CASSLGRGTEAFF.

The chain links TRBV4-3 to TRBJ2-1; 7 bases are shared with TRBD2. Germline CDR1 and CDR2: LGHNA and YSLEER. This CDR3 is built from 17 residues. J was trimmed by 0 bases and V by 3 bases; bases with no gene match: 8. The CDR3 DNA reads TGCGCCAGCAGCCAGGAAAGCGGGATAGGCTCCTACAATGAGCAGTTCTTC. This codes for CASSQESGIGSYNEQFF.

V is TRBV28 and J is TRBJ2-1, with D unresolved. Trimming cost V 8 bases and J 9 bases, with 11 bases left between them. Germline V CDR1 and CDR2: MDHEN, SYDVKM. This CDR3 contains 11 residues. This chain's CDR3 is CASSEPAEQFF. The CDR3 coding sequence is TGTGCCAGCTCCGAACCTGCTGAGCAGTTCTTC.

The gene calls are TRBV7-3 and TRBJ2-1, with 8 positions matching TRBD1. The germline V gene has CDR1 SGHTA and CDR2 FQGTGA. The CDR3 contains 16 residues. V dropped 5 bases and J dropped 0; count of bases not matched to a gene: 6. DNA of the CDR3: TGTGCCAGCAGCCCTCGGACAGGGTTCTCCTACAATGAGCAGTTCTTC. It translates to CASSPRTGFSYNEQFF.

This clone was recorded only once. The CDR3 reads CASSPQGEKQYF. The CDR3 DNA reads TGTGCCAGCAGCCCTCAAGGGGAGAAGCAGTACTTC. The rearrangement joins TRBV27 to TRBJ2-7; D could derive from TRBD1 or TRBD2 (5 bases each). V was shortened by 6 bases and J by 8 bases, with 14 bases between the two germline ends. Germline assignment: CDR1 MNHEY and CDR2 SMNVEV (reference sequence). The CDR3 consists of 12 residues.

V usage is TRBV5-1 and J usage is TRBJ2-7; TRBD1 agrees at 9 bases. Trimming cost V 4 bases and J 0 bases; bases outside gene matches: 11. Germline-derived CDR1 and CDR2 are SGHRS and YFSETQ. The CDR3 has 17 residues. The CDR3, as DNA: TGCGCCAGCAGCCTGCCTAAAGACAGGGGGTACTCCTACGAGCAGTACTTC. It specifies CASSLPKDRGYSYEQYF.

V gene TRBV27 combines with J gene TRBJ1-1, with D unresolved. V was shortened by 3 bases and J by 8 bases, with 13 bases between the two germline ends. CDR1 is MNHEY, CDR2 SMNVEV, per germline (reference sequence). This CDR3 has 13 residues. The CDR3 reads CASSFYGLIEAFF. The CDR3 DNA reads TGTGCCAGCAGTTTCTACGGGCTAATCGAAGCTTTCTTT.

The chain joins TRBV27 to TRBJ2-6; D unresolved. Germline V gene data show CDR1 as MNHEY and CDR2 as SMNVEV (reference sequence). The CDR3 contains 15 residues. V gave up 6 bases and J gave up 4 bases, with 13 bases separating them. The CDR3 nucleotides are TGTGCCAGCAGCGCCCCGGAGAGGGGGGCCAACGTCCTGACTTTC. Translation gives CASSAPERGANVLTF.

This CDR3 is CSVYTTSGRARYEQYF. The CDR3 nucleotides read TGCAGCGTTTATACTACTAGCGGGAGGGCCCGTTACGAGCAGTACTTC. This rearrangement joins TRBV29-1 to TRBJ2-7, with TRBD2 identical over 13 bases. This CDR3 comprises 16 residues. V gave up 5 bases and J gave up 4 bases; unmatched junction bases: 11. Germline assignment: CDR1 SQVTM and CDR2 ANQGSEA.

The J gene is TRBJ2-5, the V gene TRBV7-2; D possibly corresponds to TRBD2 (6 bases). The V end was cut by 5 bases, the J end by 5 bases, with 24 bases between. Germline V gene sequence: CDR1 SGHTA, CDR2 FQGNSA. This CDR3 region has 17 residues. CDR3 residues: CASSRSYRGTPWETQYF. The CDR3 DNA reads TGTGCCAGCAGCCGAAGTTACCGCGGGACCCCCTGGGAGACCCAGTACTTC.

With respect to this clone: The same CDR3 arises from other DNA sequences in this sample as well. This rearrangement joins TRBV28 to TRBJ2-7; D may be TRBD1 (6 bases). With 6 bases removed from V and 2 bases from J, the gap between germline ends came to 14 bases. This CDR3 is built from 14 residues. Germline values: CDR1 MDHEN, CDR2 SYDVKM. CDR3 amino acids: CASSFRGAAYEQYF. In nucleotides, the CDR3 is TGTGCCAGCAGCTTCAGGGGAGCTGCCTACGAGCAGTACTTC.

This chain links TRBV6-1 with TRBJ1-5, with a possible D match to TRBD1 (6 bases). Germline CDR1 MNHNS, CDR2 SASEGT. The CDR3 extends over 17 amino acids. V lost 2 bases to trimming and J lost 7 bases, with 21 bases between them. CDR3 in amino acids: CASSEWGARVGVQPQHF. Here the CDR3 DNA reads TGTGCCAGCAGTGAATGGGGGGCTCGTGTCGGGGTACAGCCCCAGCATTTT.

V and J are TRBV7-3 and TRBJ1-1; 8 bases agree with TRBD1. Trimming cost V 5 bases and J 0 bases; bases outside gene matches: 20. The CDR3 totals 20 residues. Germline values: CDR1 SGHTA, CDR2 FQGTGA. CDR3: CASSRTGKRDRMKMNTEAFF. CDR3 DNA: TGTGCCAGCAGCCGGACAGGGAAACGTGACCGGATGAAAATGAACACTGAAGCTTTCTTT.

For the CDR3, the DNA is TGTGCCAGCAGCGTAGAACAGGTCTCCTACGAGCAGTACTTC. This translates into CASSVEQVSYEQYF. This chain connects TRBV9 to TRBJ2-7; weak D call: TRBD1 (5 bases). This CDR3 contains 14 residues. V lost 0 bases and J 0 bases, leaving 7 bases between the germline ends. Germline V gene data show CDR1 as SGDLS and CDR2 as YYNGEE.

The chain uses TRBV27 and TRBJ2-1; possible D gene TRBD2, 7 bases. The CDR3 consists of 14 residues. Trimming stripped 8 bases from V and 8 bases from J, with 19 bases between. Germline CDR1 and CDR2: MNHEY and SMNVEV (reference sequence). The CDR3 nucleotides are TGTGCCAGCCGGGGGGCAGGGTACATAGATGAGCAGTTCTTC. It yields the protein CASRGAGYIDEQFF.

The chain employs TRBV25-1 and TRBJ1-2; 9 nucleotides align to TRBD1. V was pared by 7 bases and J by 8 bases, with 8 bases of the junction left unmatched. This CDR3 is built from 13 residues. Germline V gene sequence: CDR1 MGHDK, CDR2 SYGVNS. CDR3 sequence reads: CASTPGTGTGYTF. The CDR3 DNA reads TGTGCCAGCACCCCCGGGACAGGGACCGGCTACACCTTC.

The genes are TRBV19 and TRBJ2-3, with TRBD2 matching 14 bases. The CDR3 length is 19 residues. J was trimmed by 5 bases and V by 5 bases; bases with no gene match: 15. The germline V gene has CDR1 LNHDA and CDR2 SQIVND (reference sequence). DNA for the CDR3: TGTGCCAGTAGTGGGAGACTAGCGGGAGGGCCCCCTACTGGAGATACGCAGTATTTT. It yields the protein CASSGRLAGGPPTGDTQYF.

V usage is TRBV4-1 and J usage is TRBJ2-7; perhaps TRBD1 as D (6 bases). Trimming removed 1 base from V and 2 bases from J, with 15 bases in between. CDR1 and CDR2 (germline): MGHRA, YSYEKL. CDR3 length: 16 amino acids. CDR3 coding DNA: TGCGCCAGCAGCCAAGCAGGGACACCAAATACCTACGAGCAGTACTTC. Amino acids: CASSQAGTPNTYEQYF.

This clone was picked up one time. This rearrangement joins TRBV4-1 to TRBJ2-3; D is undetermined. The length of the CDR3 is 14 residues. Deletions cut 0 bases from V and 4 bases from J, with 8 bases between. Looked up from germline, CDR1 is MGHRA and CDR2 is YSYEKL. CDR3 residues: CASSQEAVADTQYF. In DNA form, the CDR3 reads TGCGCCAGCAGCCAAGAGGCAGTCGCAGATACGCAGTATTTT.

Concerning this clone itself: Different DNA sequences within this sample yield the same CDR3. The rearrangement joins TRBV6-4 to TRBJ2-1, with D perhaps matching TRBD1 or TRBD2 (5 bases each). Trimming removed 4 bases from V and 8 bases from J, with 12 bases in between. Germline assignment: CDR1 MRHNA and CDR2 SNTAGT. The CDR3 loop spans 13 amino acids. The CDR3 nucleotides read TGTGCCAGCAGTGGAACGGGGCGGGATGAGCAGTTCTTC. This gives the protein CASSGTGRDEQFF.

The chain links TRBV7-6 to TRBJ2-2; 12 bases match TRBD1. This CDR3 is built from 20 residues. In germline, CDR1 is SGHVS, CDR2 FNYEAQ. V shed 1 base and J 3 bases; nucleotides not matched to a gene: 12. As DNA, the CDR3 is TGTGCCAGCAGCTTAGTGTCCGGGACAGGGGGCGTTCGTCACACCGGGGAGCTGTTTTTT. Residues: CASSLVSGTGGVRHTGELFF.